Listed below are T cell receptor beta chains from one sample, sequenced in a study of blood T cells in healthy people across ages. MiXCR was run by TCRdb on the 5' RACE reads, yielding one entry per CDR3 protein. The repertoire consists of 800,000 to 950,000 distinct CDR3 sequences, with roughly 43% occurring once and the leading ten covering roughly 12%. Sequenced sample: blood. The receptors were gathered from a man aged 30 to 45 in good health. Each CDR3 is given with its conserved first and last residue. Fields, in order: CDR3 length, V gene, J gene, CDR3 protein.

cdr3_length: 15; v_call: TRBV12-3/TRBV12-4; j_call: TRBJ2-7; cdr3_aa: CASSLGGYSFYEQYF
cdr3_length: 13; v_call: TRBV12-3/TRBV12-4; j_call: TRBJ1-6; cdr3_aa: CASSFKGDSPLHF
cdr3_length: 14; v_call: TRBV6-1; j_call: TRBJ2-7; cdr3_aa: CASSEGGNYYEQYF
cdr3_length: 14; v_call: TRBV6-6; j_call: TRBJ2-7; cdr3_aa: CASKLAEGSYEQYF
cdr3_length: 15; v_call: TRBV4-3; j_call: TRBJ1-3; cdr3_aa: CASSQVRGRLDTIYF
cdr3_length: 15; v_call: TRBV6-2/TRBV6-3; j_call: TRBJ2-7; cdr3_aa: CASNIHGQGLYEQYF
cdr3_length: 19; v_call: TRBV4-2; j_call: TRBJ2-1; cdr3_aa: CASSQYYSLGAVGTNEQFF
cdr3_length: 14; v_call: TRBV7-8; j_call: TRBJ2-3; cdr3_aa: CASSFETPTDTQYF
cdr3_length: 18; v_call: TRBV20-1; j_call: TRBJ2-1; cdr3_aa: CSASFPGTSGSSYNERFF
cdr3_length: 15; v_call: TRBV14; j_call: TRBJ2-5; cdr3_aa: CASSQAGGPQETQYF
cdr3_length: 14; v_call: TRBV27; j_call: TRBJ2-3; cdr3_aa: CASSLEAGPDTQYF
cdr3_length: 13; v_call: TRBV20-1; j_call: TRBJ2-4; cdr3_aa: CSARGQGTNIQYF
cdr3_length: 15; v_call: TRBV20-1; j_call: TRBJ1-4; cdr3_aa: CSAREHKGLNEKLFF
cdr3_length: 15; v_call: TRBV10-3; j_call: TRBJ1-1; cdr3_aa: CAISDKGATNTEAFF
cdr3_length: 15; v_call: TRBV20-1; j_call: TRBJ2-1; cdr3_aa: CSAYSGGSSYNEQFF
cdr3_length: 19; v_call: TRBV6-1; j_call: TRBJ2-3; cdr3_aa: CASSESWATGLASTDTQYF
cdr3_length: 11; v_call: TRBV7-2; j_call: TRBJ2-1; cdr3_aa: CASSSMYEQFF
cdr3_length: 18; v_call: TRBV13; j_call: TRBJ2-5; cdr3_aa: CASSLKGGSGGGQETQYF
cdr3_length: 17; v_call: TRBV25-1; j_call: TRBJ2-6; cdr3_aa: CASSELEKNSGANVLTF
cdr3_length: 16; v_call: TRBV7-2; j_call: TRBJ2-1; cdr3_aa: CASSLVGTGEYNEQFF
cdr3_length: 15; v_call: TRBV14; j_call: TRBJ2-3; cdr3_aa: CASSQDRGGVDTQYF
cdr3_length: 17; v_call: TRBV12-3/TRBV12-4; j_call: TRBJ2-2; cdr3_aa: CATVIGLAGLQTGELFF
cdr3_length: 19; v_call: TRBV5-1; j_call: TRBJ2-3; cdr3_aa: CASSLAGSSGVLTTDTQYF
cdr3_length: 13; v_call: TRBV20-1; j_call: TRBJ1-2; cdr3_aa: CSAGGQGAYGYTF
cdr3_length: 11; v_call: TRBV6-2/TRBV6-3; j_call: TRBJ1-2; cdr3_aa: CASSSEYGYTF
cdr3_length: 15; v_call: TRBV5-6; j_call: TRBJ1-5; cdr3_aa: CASSLGRTANQPQHF
cdr3_length: 15; v_call: TRBV7-9; j_call: TRBJ2-7; cdr3_aa: CASSSLLASSYEQYF
cdr3_length: 16; v_call: TRBV10-3; j_call: TRBJ1-2; cdr3_aa: CAISESETGLKGGYTF
cdr3_length: 16; v_call: TRBV27; j_call: TRBJ1-4; cdr3_aa: CASSLVGTATNEKLFF
cdr3_length: 15; v_call: TRBV7-9; j_call: NA; cdr3_aa: CASSLVGTTRNIQYF
cdr3_length: 14; v_call: TRBV7-2; j_call: TRBJ2-4; cdr3_aa: CASSQNLAKNIQYF
cdr3_length: 16; v_call: TRBV12-3/TRBV12-4; j_call: TRBJ2-7; cdr3_aa: CASSLVAARSSYEQYF
cdr3_length: 14; v_call: TRBV12-3/TRBV12-4; j_call: TRBJ2-4; cdr3_aa: CASSFRQGVNIQYF
cdr3_length: 14; v_call: TRBV5-1; j_call: TRBJ2-7; cdr3_aa: CASSLGRTLDEQYF
cdr3_length: 15; v_call: TRBV3-1; j_call: TRBJ1-2; cdr3_aa: CASSPRDRILYGYTF
cdr3_length: 16; v_call: TRBV28; j_call: TRBJ1-2; cdr3_aa: CASSDLRQGANYGYIF
cdr3_length: 14; v_call: TRBV6-1; j_call: TRBJ1-1; cdr3_aa: CASRATGEYTEAFF
cdr3_length: 14; v_call: TRBV3-1; j_call: TRBJ2-7; cdr3_aa: CASSQGRVSYEQYF
cdr3_length: 14; v_call: TRBV12-3/TRBV12-4; j_call: TRBJ2-7; cdr3_aa: CASSSGTVIYEQYF
cdr3_length: 16; v_call: TRBV5-1; j_call: TRBJ2-3; cdr3_aa: CASSLPSASTTDTQYF
cdr3_length: 14; v_call: TRBV7-8; j_call: TRBJ2-3; cdr3_aa: CASGLAEFTDTQYF
cdr3_length: 15; v_call: TRBV6-5; j_call: TRBJ2-1; cdr3_aa: CASRSELAGVNEQFF
cdr3_length: 14; v_call: TRBV27; j_call: TRBJ2-5; cdr3_aa: CASSFKGGGETQYF
cdr3_length: 14; v_call: TRBV9; j_call: TRBJ1-6; cdr3_aa: CASSVRGRNSPLHF
cdr3_length: 15; v_call: TRBV7-9; j_call: TRBJ1-6; cdr3_aa: CASSFLRDRDSPLHF
cdr3_length: 16; v_call: TRBV20-1; j_call: TRBJ2-3; cdr3_aa: CSARDSQSPSANTQYF
cdr3_length: 13; v_call: TRBV6-1; j_call: TRBJ1-2; cdr3_aa: CASSEAYTGGYTF
cdr3_length: 14; v_call: TRBV4-2; j_call: TRBJ2-7; cdr3_aa: CASRPDKSSYEQYF
cdr3_length: 16; v_call: TRBV6-1; j_call: TRBJ2-1; cdr3_aa: CASSEGIRVLYNEQFF
cdr3_length: 16; v_call: TRBV7-2; j_call: TRBJ2-3; cdr3_aa: CASSLARTGSTDTQYF
cdr3_length: 17; v_call: TRBV7-6; j_call: TRBJ2-6; cdr3_aa: CASSFGQGRSGANVLTF
cdr3_length: 14; v_call: TRBV5-1; j_call: TRBJ2-7; cdr3_aa: CASSLGARGDEQYF
cdr3_length: 13; v_call: TRBV20-1; j_call: TRBJ2-5; cdr3_aa: CSARGTVLETQYF